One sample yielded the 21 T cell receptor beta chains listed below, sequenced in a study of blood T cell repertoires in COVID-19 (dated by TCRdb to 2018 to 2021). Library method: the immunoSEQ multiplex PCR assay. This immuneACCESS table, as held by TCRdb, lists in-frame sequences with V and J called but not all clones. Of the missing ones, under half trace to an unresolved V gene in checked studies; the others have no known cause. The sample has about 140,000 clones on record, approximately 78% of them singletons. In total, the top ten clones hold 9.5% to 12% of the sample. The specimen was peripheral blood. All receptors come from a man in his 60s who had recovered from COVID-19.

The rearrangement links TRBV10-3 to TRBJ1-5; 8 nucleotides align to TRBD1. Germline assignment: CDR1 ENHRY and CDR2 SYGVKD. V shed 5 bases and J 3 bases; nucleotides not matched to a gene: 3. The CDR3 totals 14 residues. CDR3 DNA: TGTGCCATCAGTCCGGACAGGGACAATCAGCCCCAGCATTTT. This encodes CAISPDRDNQPQHF.

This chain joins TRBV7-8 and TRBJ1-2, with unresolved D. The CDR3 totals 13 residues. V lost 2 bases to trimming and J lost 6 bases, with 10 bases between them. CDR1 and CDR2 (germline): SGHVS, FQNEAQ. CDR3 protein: CASSLSGRDGYTF. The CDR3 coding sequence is TGTGCCAGCAGCTTATCTGGGAGAGATGGCTACACCTTC.

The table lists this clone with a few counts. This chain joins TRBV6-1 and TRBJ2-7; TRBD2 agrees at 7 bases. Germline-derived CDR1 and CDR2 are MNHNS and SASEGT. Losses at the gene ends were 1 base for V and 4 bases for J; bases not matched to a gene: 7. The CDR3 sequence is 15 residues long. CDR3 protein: CASSEDMGGPYEQYF. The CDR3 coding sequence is TGTGCCAGCAGTGAAGATATGGGAGGGCCGTACGAGCAGTACTTC.

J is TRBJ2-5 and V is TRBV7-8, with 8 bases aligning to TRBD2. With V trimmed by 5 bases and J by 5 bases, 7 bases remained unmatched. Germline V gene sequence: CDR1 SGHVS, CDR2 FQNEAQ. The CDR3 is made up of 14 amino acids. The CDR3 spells CASSPLRGGETQYF. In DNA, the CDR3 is TGTGCCAGCAGCCCCCTGCGCGGGGGGGAGACCCAGTACTTC.

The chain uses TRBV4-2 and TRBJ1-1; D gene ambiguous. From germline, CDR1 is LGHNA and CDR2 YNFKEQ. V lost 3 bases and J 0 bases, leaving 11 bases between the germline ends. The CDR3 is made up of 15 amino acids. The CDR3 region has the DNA TGTGCCAGCAGCCAGCCGTTGGGAGTGAACACTGAAGCTTTCTTT. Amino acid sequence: CASSQPLGVNTEAFF.

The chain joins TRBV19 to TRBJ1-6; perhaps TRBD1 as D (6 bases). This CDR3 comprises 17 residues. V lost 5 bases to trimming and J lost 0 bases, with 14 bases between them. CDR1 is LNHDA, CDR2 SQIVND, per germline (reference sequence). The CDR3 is CASSPTGSSSYNSPLHF. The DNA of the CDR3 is TGTGCCAGTAGTCCAACAGGGTCTAGCTCCTATAATTCACCCCTCCACTTT.

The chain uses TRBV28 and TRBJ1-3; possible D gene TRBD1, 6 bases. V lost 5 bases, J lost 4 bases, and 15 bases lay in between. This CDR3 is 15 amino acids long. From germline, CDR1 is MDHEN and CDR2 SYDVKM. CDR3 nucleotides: TGTGCCAGCAGTCCTCGACAGGTTCCCGGAAACACCATATATTTT. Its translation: CASSPRQVPGNTIYF.

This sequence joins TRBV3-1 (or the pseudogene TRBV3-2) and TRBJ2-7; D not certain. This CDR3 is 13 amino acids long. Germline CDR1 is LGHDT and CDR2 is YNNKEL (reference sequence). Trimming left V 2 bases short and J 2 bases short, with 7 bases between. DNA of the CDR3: TGTGCCAGCAGCCAACAGATAACCTACGAGCAGTACTTC. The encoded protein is CASSQQITYEQYF.

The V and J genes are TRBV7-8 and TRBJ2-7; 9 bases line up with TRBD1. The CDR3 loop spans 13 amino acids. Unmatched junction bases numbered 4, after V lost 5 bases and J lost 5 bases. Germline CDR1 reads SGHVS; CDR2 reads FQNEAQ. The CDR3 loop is CASSTTGGHEQYF. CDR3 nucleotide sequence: TGTGCCAGCAGCACAACAGGGGGCCACGAGCAGTACTTC.

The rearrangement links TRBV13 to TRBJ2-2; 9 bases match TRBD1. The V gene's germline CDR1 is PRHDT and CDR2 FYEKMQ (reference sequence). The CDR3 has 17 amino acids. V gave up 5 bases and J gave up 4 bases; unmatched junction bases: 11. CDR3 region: CASSAPDRGRGTGELFF. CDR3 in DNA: TGTGCCAGCAGCGCCCCGGACAGGGGAAGAGGCACCGGGGAGCTGTTTTTT.

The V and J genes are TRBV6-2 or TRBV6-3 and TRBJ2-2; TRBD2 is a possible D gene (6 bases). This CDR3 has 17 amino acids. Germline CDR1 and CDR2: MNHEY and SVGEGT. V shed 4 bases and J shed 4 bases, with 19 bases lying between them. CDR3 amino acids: CASSSRPFGGSTGELFF. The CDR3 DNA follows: TGTGCCAGCAGTTCCCGTCCCTTTGGAGGGAGCACCGGGGAGCTGTTTTTT.

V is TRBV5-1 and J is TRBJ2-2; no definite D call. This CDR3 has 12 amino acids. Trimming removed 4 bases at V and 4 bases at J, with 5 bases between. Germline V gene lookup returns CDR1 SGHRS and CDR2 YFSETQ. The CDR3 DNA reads TGCGCCAGCAGCCCTCTCACCGGGGAGCTGTTTTTT. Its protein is CASSPLTGELFF.

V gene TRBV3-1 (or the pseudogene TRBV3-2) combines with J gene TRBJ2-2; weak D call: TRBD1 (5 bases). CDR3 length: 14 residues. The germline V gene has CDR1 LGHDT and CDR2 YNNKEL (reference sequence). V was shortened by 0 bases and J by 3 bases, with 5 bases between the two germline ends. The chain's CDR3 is CASSQDRDTGELFF. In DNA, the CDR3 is TGTGCCAGCAGCCAAGACAGGGACACCGGGGAGCTGTTTTTT.

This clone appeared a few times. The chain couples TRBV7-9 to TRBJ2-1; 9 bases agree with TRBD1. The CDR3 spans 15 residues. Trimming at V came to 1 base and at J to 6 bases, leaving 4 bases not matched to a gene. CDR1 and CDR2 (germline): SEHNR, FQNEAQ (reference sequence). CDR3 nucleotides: TGTGCCAGCAGCTTAGGGACAGGGGTCCTCAATGAGCAGTTCTTC. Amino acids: CASSLGTGVLNEQFF.

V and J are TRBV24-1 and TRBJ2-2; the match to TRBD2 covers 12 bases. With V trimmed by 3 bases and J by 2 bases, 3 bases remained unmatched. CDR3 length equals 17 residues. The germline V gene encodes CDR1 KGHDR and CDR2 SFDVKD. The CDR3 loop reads CATSDGGLAGNTGELFF. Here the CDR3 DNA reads TGTGCCACCAGTGATGGGGGACTAGCGGGTAACACCGGGGAGCTGTTTTTT.

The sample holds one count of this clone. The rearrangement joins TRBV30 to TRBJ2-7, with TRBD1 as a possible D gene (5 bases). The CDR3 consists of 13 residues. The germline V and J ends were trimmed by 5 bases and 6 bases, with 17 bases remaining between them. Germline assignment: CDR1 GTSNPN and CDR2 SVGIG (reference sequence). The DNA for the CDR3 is TGTGCCTGGCGACAGTCCCTTTCGGGCGAGCAGTACTTC. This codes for CAWRQSLSGEQYF. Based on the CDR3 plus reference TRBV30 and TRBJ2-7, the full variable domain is SQTIHQWPATLVQPVGSPLSLECTVEGTSNPNLYWYRQAAGRGLQLLFYSVGIGQISSEVPQNLSASRPQDRQFILSSKKLLLSDSGFYLCAWRQSLSGEQYFGPGTRLTVT.

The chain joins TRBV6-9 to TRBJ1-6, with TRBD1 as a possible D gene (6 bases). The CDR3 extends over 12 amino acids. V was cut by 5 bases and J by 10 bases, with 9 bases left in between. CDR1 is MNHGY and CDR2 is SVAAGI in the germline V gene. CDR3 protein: CASSNRDSPLHF. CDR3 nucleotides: TGTGCCAGCAGTAACAGGGACTCACCCCTCCACTTT.

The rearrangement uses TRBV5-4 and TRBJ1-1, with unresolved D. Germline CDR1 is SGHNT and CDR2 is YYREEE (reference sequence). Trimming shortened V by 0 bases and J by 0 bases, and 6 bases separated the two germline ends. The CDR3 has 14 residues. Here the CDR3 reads CASSLGHVNTEAFF. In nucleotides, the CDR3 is TGTGCCAGCAGCTTGGGACACGTGAACACTGAAGCTTTCTTT.

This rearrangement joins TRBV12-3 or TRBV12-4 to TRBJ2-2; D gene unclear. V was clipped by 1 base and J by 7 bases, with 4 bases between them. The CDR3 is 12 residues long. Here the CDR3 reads CASSLVYGELFF. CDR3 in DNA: TGTGCCAGCAGTTTAGTGTACGGGGAGCTGTTTTTT.

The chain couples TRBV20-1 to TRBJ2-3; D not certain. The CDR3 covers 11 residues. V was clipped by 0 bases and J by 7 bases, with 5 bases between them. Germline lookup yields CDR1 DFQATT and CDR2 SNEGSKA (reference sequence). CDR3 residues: CSARDVNTQYF. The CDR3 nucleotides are TGCAGTGCTAGAGATGTAAATACGCAGTATTTT.

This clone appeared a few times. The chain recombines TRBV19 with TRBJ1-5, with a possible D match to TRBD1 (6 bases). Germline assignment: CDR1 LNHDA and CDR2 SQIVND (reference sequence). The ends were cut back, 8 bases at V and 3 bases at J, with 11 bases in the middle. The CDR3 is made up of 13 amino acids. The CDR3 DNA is TGTGCCAGTGGGGACACTTTCAATCAGCCCCAGCATTTT. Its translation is CASGDTFNQPQHF.